This T cell receptor (beta chain) was obtained from a study of tumor-infiltrating lymphocytes in primary liver carcinoma (dated by TCRdb to the late 2010s). At the level of the whole study: Hepatocellular carcinoma (four) or combined HCC and intrahepatic cholangiocarcinoma (one) was present in the five patients, who were three men and two women aged 30 to 69 years. The tumors of the five patients were staged as T1-T3 N0M0, with maximum diameters ranging from roughly 4 to 10 cm. Samples yielded roughly 3.5 to 8 million productive TCRbeta reads; read depth did not differ significantly between tissue types. Agilent mRNA microarray profiling was performed on the roughly 25 tumor region samples to relate TCRbeta repertoire diversity to the local molecular phenotype. Across five regions of each liver tumor, along with adjacent normal tissue and blood, the study brought together TCRbeta repertoire sequencing, expression microarrays and whole-exome sequencing. Technical replicate repertoires showed high reproducibility, with mean shared-clone rates about 0.91 and correlation coefficients above 0.95. A total of about 35 specimens from 5 patients went through TCRbeta repertoire sequencing, namely 25 tumor regions, 5 adjacent noncancerous liver tissues and 5 peripheral blood samples.

In regard to this clonotype: What this receptor recognizes is not known. Base qualities were left out, and no much larger clone turns up one base away.

Total RNA and DNA were co-extracted without cell sorting from 20-30 mg of bulk tissue using the AllPrep DNA/RNA mini kit. Between late 2015 and early 2016, five patients in China with histopathologically diagnosed primary liver carcinoma had their tumors surgically resected. Chronic HBV infection was present in the patients, and the patients were treatment-naive at sampling. Five spatially separated regions were sampled per tumor: superior, inferior, left-lateral and right-lateral poles, plus the tumor centre. Histological examination found more than 90% viable tumor cells in every tumor sample. Pieces of fresh tumor and adjacent tissue were cut in half, with one half kept in RNAlater at -80 degrees C and the other half sent for histology. CDR1 is given as SGHAT and CDR2 as FQNNGV, both from the germline V gene. The junction shows trimming of 2 bases on V and 2 bases on J, and the gene matches do not reach 12 bases of it. From its cysteine to its phenylalanine, the CDR3 spans 18 amino acids. The retained sequence is limited to the CDR3, 54 bases, with the frame set at the first base.

The paper's findings and limits, for the study overall: Since the samples were bulk and unsorted, there was no way to compare CD4+ and CD8+ T cell repertoires. With just five patients in the study, the authors point out that the findings should be validated in a larger study. Only roughly 7-25% of top clones appeared in all five regions of a tumor, which suggests that tumor-infiltrating T cells are spatially heterogeneous. Because only the TCR beta chain was sequenced and unpaired alpha chains were not captured, true repertoire diversity is likely underestimated. Consistent with antigen-driven expansion, pairs of tumor regions showed higher repertoire overlap (mean around 36%) than either tumor-adjacent pairs (approximately 17%) or tumor-blood pairs (around 15%). A significantly larger repertoire fraction was made up by the top 250 clones in tumors than in blood (p = 0.039).

TCRbeta-specific cDNA was reverse-transcribed from about 500 ng total RNA using a constant-region primer and ProtoScript II reverse transcriptase. The TCRbeta libraries were prepared through three rounds of nested multiplex PCR following a slightly modified ARM-PCR procedure. Multiplex TRBV1-TRBV30 forward primers and a Cbeta reverse primer were used in the first two PCR rounds, each of which was run for around 10 cycles. Sample barcodes and Illumina adapters were added in a final 25-cycle PCR with Deep VentR polymerase. Before sequencing, amplicons of 200-500 bp were gel-purified using a QIAquick gel extraction kit. TCRbeta amplicons were sequenced on an Illumina HiSeq 2500 with 250-bp paired-end reads. Regarding the original processing steps: Trimmomatic v0.33 was used to quality-trim the reads, and FLASH v1.2.11 was used to merge paired reads so that full CDR3 sequences could be recovered. V, D and J germline segments were assigned to the rearranged TCRbeta sequences using MiGEC v1.2.1b. VDJtools v1.0.0 computed clonotype statistics and Shannon-Wiener diversity indices. Except for diversity analysis, only each sample's 250 most abundant clonotypes were used in subsequent analyses to reduce sampling bias. TCRdb's own reprocessing of the public reads used fastp at Q25 and MiXCR and kept productive beta chains. For every CDR3 protein sequence, its rows merge into one entry that carries the most common genes and DNA. TCRdb, rather than the study authors, made the V and J calls. The sample profile shows tens of thousands of distinct CDR3 sequences; roughly three quarters of them were found once. The biggest ten clones account for roughly a quarter of the sample.

This receptor chain uses TRBV11-2 and TRBJ2-7; 10 of the junction bases match TRBD2. The clonotype comes from a man in his forties with primary liver carcinoma and hepatitis B virus infection. Sequencing input: liver tumor tissue from sampling region 4. The sample's cell subset or site label, decoded: tumor region T4, right-lateral pole. The nucleotides read TGTGCCAGCAGCTTATCCGTTGGACTAGCGGACGGACCCTACGAGCAGTACTTC. Its amino acids are CASSLSVGLADGPYEQYF.